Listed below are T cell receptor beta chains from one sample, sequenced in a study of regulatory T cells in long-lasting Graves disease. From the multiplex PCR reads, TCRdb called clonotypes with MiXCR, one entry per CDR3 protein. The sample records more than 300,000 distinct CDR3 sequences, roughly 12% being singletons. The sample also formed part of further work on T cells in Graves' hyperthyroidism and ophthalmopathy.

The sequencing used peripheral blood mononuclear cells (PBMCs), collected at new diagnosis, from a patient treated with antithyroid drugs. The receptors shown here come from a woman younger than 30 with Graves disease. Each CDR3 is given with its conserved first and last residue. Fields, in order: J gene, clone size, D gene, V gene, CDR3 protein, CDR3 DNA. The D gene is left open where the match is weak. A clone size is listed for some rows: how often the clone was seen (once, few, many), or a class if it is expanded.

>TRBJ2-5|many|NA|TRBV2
CASSERLWQYQETQYF
TGTGCCAGCAGTGAAAGGTTGTGGCAGTACCAAGAGACCCAGTACTTC
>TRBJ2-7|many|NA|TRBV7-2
CASSPGSYEQYF
TGTGCCAGCAGCCCCGGGTCCTACGAGCAGTACTTC
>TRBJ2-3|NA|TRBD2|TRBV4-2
CASSLTGTRGTDTQYF
TGTGCCAGCAGCCTAACCGGGACTAGGGGAACAGATACGCAGTATTTT
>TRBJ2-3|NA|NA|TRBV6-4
CASSGTAEGDTQYF
TGTGCCAGCAGTGGGACAGCCGAAGGAGATACGCAGTATTTT
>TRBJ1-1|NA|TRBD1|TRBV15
CATSREGQGGRNTEAFF
TGTGCCACCAGCAGAGAGGGGCAGGGGGGTAGGAACACTGAAGCTTTCTTT
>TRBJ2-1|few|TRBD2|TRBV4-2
CASSLGGGGIYNEQFF
TGTGCCAGCAGCTTGGGCGGCGGGGGGATTTATAATGAGCAGTTCTTC
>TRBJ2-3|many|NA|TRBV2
CASTGFPDTQYF
TGTGCCAGCACAGGATTTCCAGATACGCAGTATTTT
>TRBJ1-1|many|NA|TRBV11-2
CASNRRENTEAFF
TGTGCCAGCAACCGAAGGGAGAACACTGAAGCTTTCTTT
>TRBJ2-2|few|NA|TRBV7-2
CASNHLDRLNTGELFF
TGTGCCAGCAACCATCTCGACAGGCTAAACACCGGGGAGCTGTTTTTT
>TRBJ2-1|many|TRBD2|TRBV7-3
CASSSSGLSYNEQFF
TGTGCCAGCAGCTCTAGCGGGCTCTCCTACAATGAGCAGTTCTTC
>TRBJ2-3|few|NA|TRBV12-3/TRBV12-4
CASSLAWGGLATSTDTQYF
TGTGCCAGCAGTTTAGCATGGGGGGGGCTAGCGACTAGCACAGATACGCAGTATTTT
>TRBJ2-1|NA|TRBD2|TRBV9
CASSSQPGGLDEQFF
TGTGCCAGCAGCTCCCAACCGGGAGGGCTTGATGAGCAGTTCTTC
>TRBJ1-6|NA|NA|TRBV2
CASSESWGPLHF
TGTGCCAGCAGTGAATCGTGGGGACCCCTCCACTTT
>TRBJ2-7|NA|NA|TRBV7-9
CASSRGQNYEQYF
TGTGCCAGCAGCCGCGGACAGAATTACGAGCAGTACTTC
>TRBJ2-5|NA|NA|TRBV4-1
CASSQDPSSGETQYF
TGCGCCAGCAGCCAAGATCCTAGTAGTGGGGAGACCCAGTACTTC
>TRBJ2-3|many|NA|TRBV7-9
CASSLASVYTDTQYF
TGTGCCAGCAGCTTAGCTTCGGTGTACACAGATACGCAGTATTTT
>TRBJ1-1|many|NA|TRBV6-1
CASSPPLHFAGSTEAFF
TGTGCCAGCAGCCCTCCTTTACACTTCGCAGGGTCCACTGAAGCTTTCTTT
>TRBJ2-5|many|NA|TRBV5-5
CASSTHGGKETQYF
TGTGCCAGCAGCACACACGGAGGGAAAGAGACCCAGTACTTC
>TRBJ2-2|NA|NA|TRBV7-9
CASASATGELFF
TGTGCCTCCGCTAGCGCCACCGGGGAGCTGTTTTTT
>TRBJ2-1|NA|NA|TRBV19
CASSMGTNNEQFF
TGTGCCAGTAGTATGGGGACGAACAACGAGCAGTTCTTC